The sequence of this TCR beta chain was determined in a study of glioma-infiltrating T cells. Using RNA template, CDR3s of TCR alpha and beta were amplified with iRepertoire arm-PCR. TCRdb reprocessed the multiplex PCR reads with MiXCR, giving one entry per CDR3 protein. The table shows about 110,000 distinct CDR3 sequences, with 25% to 30% occurring only once. Turning to this clonotype: This may arise from a read error, as a much more abundant clone is one base away.

V was shortened by 10 bases and J by 5 bases, with 12 bases between the two germline ends. Germline V lookup: CDR1 LGHDT, CDR2 YNNKEL (reference sequence). The CDR3 extends over 11 amino acids. The sample taken for sequencing was glioma tissue, nonneoplastic brain tissue, or PBMCs (not recorded which). This chain connects TRBV3-1 to TRBJ2-7, with a possible D match to TRBD1 (5 bases). This clonotype was sampled from a human donor with low-grade glioma or glioblastoma, undergoing nonglioma brain surgery, or in good health (not recorded which). The CDR3 DNA reads as TGTGCCATCAGGGTAGGACACGAGCAGTACTTC. This gives the protein CAIRVGHEQYF.